The T cell receptor beta chain under discussion was sequenced for a study of Graves' ophthalmopathy and Graves' hyperthyroidism. Findings and limits, study-wide: Most thyroid clonotypes expanded beyond 0.001 frequency were also found in blood.

Per the germline V gene, CDR1 is ENHRY and CDR2 is SYGVKD. The CDR3 length is 16 residues. V lost 1 base and J lost 0, with 10 bases in between. This clonotype was observed a handful of times. As yet, its antigen is unknown. Amplifying from RNA transcripts, the study obtained TCR beta CDR3 regions. Following a first-round RT-PCR that used HTBI primers, a second-round multiplex PCR was carried out. TCRdb independently ran MiXCR on the multiplex PCR reads; one entry per CDR3 protein. Among hundreds of thousands of distinct CDR3 sequences listed, 45% to 55% were seen once. The rearrangement links TRBV10-3 to TRBJ1-5; the D is unclear. Sequencing was performed on peripheral blood. The sequence was obtained from an adult man with Graves' ophthalmopathy. The CDR3 DNA sequence: TGTGCCATCAGTGAGTGGGCAGTCGATAGCAATCAGCCCCAGCATTTT. Its protein product is CAISEWAVDSNQPQHF.